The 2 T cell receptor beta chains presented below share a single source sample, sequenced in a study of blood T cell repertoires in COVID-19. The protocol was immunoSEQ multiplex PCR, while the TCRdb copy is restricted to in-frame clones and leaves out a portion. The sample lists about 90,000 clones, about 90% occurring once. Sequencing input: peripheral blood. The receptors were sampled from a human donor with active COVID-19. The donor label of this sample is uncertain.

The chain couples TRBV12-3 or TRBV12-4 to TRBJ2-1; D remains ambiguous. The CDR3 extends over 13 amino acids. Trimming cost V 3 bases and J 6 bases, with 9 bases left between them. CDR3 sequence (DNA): TGTGCCAGCAGTTTGGGCCCGCCCAATGAGCAGTTCTTC. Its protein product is CASSLGPPNEQFF.

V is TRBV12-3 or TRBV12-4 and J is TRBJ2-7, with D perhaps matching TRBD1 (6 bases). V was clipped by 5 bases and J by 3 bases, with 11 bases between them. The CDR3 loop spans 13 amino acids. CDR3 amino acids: CASSTGTDYEQYF. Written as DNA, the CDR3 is TGTGCCAGCAGTACAGGGACGGACTACGAGCAGTACTTC.